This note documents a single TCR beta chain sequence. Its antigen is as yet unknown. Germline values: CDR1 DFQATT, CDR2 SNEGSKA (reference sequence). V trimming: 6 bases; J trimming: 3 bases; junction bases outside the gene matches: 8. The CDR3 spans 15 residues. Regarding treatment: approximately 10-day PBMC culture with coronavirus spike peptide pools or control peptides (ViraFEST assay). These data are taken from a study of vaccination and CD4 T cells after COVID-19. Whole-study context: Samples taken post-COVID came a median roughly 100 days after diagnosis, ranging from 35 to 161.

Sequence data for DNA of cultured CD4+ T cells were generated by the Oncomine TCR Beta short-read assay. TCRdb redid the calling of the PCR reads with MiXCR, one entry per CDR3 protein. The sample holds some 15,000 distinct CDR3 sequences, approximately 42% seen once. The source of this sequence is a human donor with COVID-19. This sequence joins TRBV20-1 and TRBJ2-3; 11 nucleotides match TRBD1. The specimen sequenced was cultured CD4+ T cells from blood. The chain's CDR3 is CSAGGQGGRTDTQYF. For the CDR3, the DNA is TGCAGTGCAGGGGGACAGGGGGGGCGAACAGATACGCAGTATTTT.